A single sample is the source of the 13 T cell receptor beta chains below, sequenced in a study of long-term antiretroviral therapy in people with HIV. A v3.0 immunoSEQ assay was performed at survey level. TCRdb keeps only in-frame clones here, not all; method: immunoSEQ multiplex PCR. The table includes roughly 42,000 clones, around 85% detected once. Sequenced material: unsorted PBMCs, taken 3.1 years after starting antiretroviral therapy. The receptors shown here come from a woman aged 45-65 years with HIV.

V and J are TRBV18 and TRBJ2-7; 8 positions agree with TRBD1. Germline CDR1 reads KGHSH; CDR2 reads LQKENI. With 8 bases clipped from V and 2 bases from J, the junction kept 8 bases outside the gene matches. The CDR3 spans 14 residues. CDR3 sequence (DNA): TGTGCCAGCCGACCGGGACAGGCACCCTACGAGCAGTACTTC. Protein: CASRPGQAPYEQYF.

V gene TRBV10-3 combines with J gene TRBJ2-5, with D perhaps TRBD2 (9 bases). Germline assignment: CDR1 ENHRY and CDR2 SYGVKD. V was cut by 0 bases and J by 5 bases, with 22 bases left in between. CDR3 length equals 18 residues. Here the CDR3 reads CAISESGRGLAGSETQYF. CDR3 DNA sequence: TGTGCCATCAGTGAGTCGGGCAGGGGGCTAGCGGGGAGCGAGACCCAGTACTTC.

The chain links TRBV1 to TRBJ1-2; whether TRBD1, the table's D call, matches the DNA was not checked. TRBV1 is designated a pseudogene. The CDR3 extends over 15 amino acids. The CDR3 loop is CTSSPSQGGQDGYTF. CDR3 sequence (DNA): TGCACCAGCAGCCCATCTCAGGGGGGTCAGGATGGCTACACCTTC.

CDR3 in DNA: TGTGCCAGCAGACCCGGGACAAAACTCTACGAGCAGTACTTC. This translates into CASRPGTKLYEQYF. The genes are TRBV2 and TRBJ2-7, with D possibly TRBD1 on 6 matching bases. The CDR3 is 14 residues long. Germline CDR1 is SNHLY and CDR2 is FYNNEI. V dropped 6 bases and J dropped 3 bases, with 15 bases sitting between them. Drawing the rest from reference TRBV2 and TRBJ2-7, the complete variable domain is EPEVTQTPSHQVTQMGQEVILRCVPISNHLYFYWYRQILGQKVEFLVSFYNNEISEKSEIFDDQFSVERPDGSNFTLKIRSTKLEDSAMYFCASRPGTKLYEQYFGPGTRLTVT.

The chain joins TRBV6-1 to TRBJ1-2, with D uncertain. The CDR3 loop spans 14 amino acids. The ends were cut back, 1 base at V and 4 bases at J, with 10 bases in the middle. Germline V CDR1 and CDR2: MNHNS, SASEGT. CDR3 DNA sequence: TGTGCCAGCAGTGAAGAGGTACTGTCCTATGGCTACACCTTC. Its translation: CASSEEVLSYGYTF.

This clone has just one count. The genes are TRBV11-2 and TRBJ2-7; D is uncertain. This CDR3 contains 12 residues. With 0 bases removed from V and 5 bases from J, the gap between germline ends came to 5 bases. Per the germline V gene, CDR1 is SGHAT and CDR2 is FQNNGV. Here the CDR3 DNA reads TGTGCCAGCAGCTTAGATGCCCACGAGCAGTACTTC. This encodes CASSLDAHEQYF.

The CDR3 nucleotides are TGTGCCAGCAGCCGGCAGGGTTACACCGGGGAGCTGTTTTTT. Encoded protein: CASSRQGYTGELFF. The chain combines TRBV9 with TRBJ2-2; TRBD1 might be the D (5 bases). The CDR3 totals 14 residues. Per the germline V gene, CDR1 is SGDLS and CDR2 is YYNGEE. The V end was cut by 4 bases, the J end by 3 bases, with 10 bases between.

This chain connects TRBV10-3 to TRBJ1-1, with 9 bases identical to TRBD1. CDR1 is ENHRY, CDR2 SYGVKD, per germline. V lost 5 bases and J lost 1; bases outside the gene matches: 2. This CDR3 has 14 residues. The CDR3 loop is CAISRDRENTEAFF. The CDR3 coding sequence is TGTGCCATCAGTCGGGACAGGGAGAACACTGAAGCTTTCTTT.

The chain carries TRBV13 and TRBJ2-7, with D possibly being TRBD1 (6 bases). V lost 4 bases and J 6 bases, leaving 22 bases between the germline ends. In germline, CDR1 is PRHDT, CDR2 FYEKMQ (reference sequence). The CDR3 has 16 residues. The CDR3 spells CASSSLTNRVGTEQYF. CDR3 sequence (DNA): TGTGCCAGCAGCTCCCTTACCAACAGGGTGGGAACCGAGCAGTACTTC.

V and J are TRBV6-5 and TRBJ1-2, with TRBD1 identical over 8 bases. The CDR3 has 14 amino acids. Looked up from germline, CDR1 is MNHEY and CDR2 is SVGAGI. V dropped 5 bases and J dropped 4; count of bases not matched to a gene: 6. CDR3 sequence reads: CASSLDRAGYGYTF. The CDR3 DNA reads as TGTGCCAGCAGTCTGGACAGGGCGGGCTATGGCTACACCTTC.

V and J are TRBV7-8 and TRBJ1-6, with 7 bases fitting TRBD1. Looked up from germline, CDR1 is SGHVS and CDR2 is FQNEAQ. V gave up 0 bases and J gave up 9 bases; unmatched junction bases: 11. The CDR3 runs to 17 residues. This CDR3 is CASSLAPRQGQFSPLHF. DNA of the CDR3: TGTGCCAGCAGCTTAGCACCCCGACAGGGCCAATTTTCACCCCTCCACTTT.

This sequence joins TRBV7-9 and TRBJ1-5; D perhaps matches TRBD1 (6 bases). The CDR3 runs 15 residues. V was pared by 5 bases and J by 3 bases, with 14 bases between. Germline CDR1 and CDR2: SEHNR and FQNEAQ (reference sequence). CDR3 nucleotides: TGTGCCAGCAGCCCTGGGACACCGAACAATCAGCCCCAGCATTTT. Protein: CASSPGTPNNQPQHF.

The chain has TRBV19 and TRBJ1-4; perhaps TRBD1 as D (5 bases). The CDR3 totals 14 residues. The ends were cut back, 9 bases at V and 10 bases at J, with 21 bases in the middle. Germline CDR1 reads LNHDA; CDR2 reads SQIVND (reference sequence). The CDR3 sequence: CASQREGLGGKLFF. The CDR3 coding sequence is TGTGCCAGCCAGAGGGAGGGTCTCGGGGGAAAACTGTTTTTT. Drawing the rest from reference TRBV19 and TRBJ1-4, the complete variable domain is DGGITQSPKYLFRKEGQNVTLSCEQNLNHDAMYWYRQDPGQGLRLIYYSQIVNDFQKGDIAEGYSVSREKKESFPLTVTSAQKNPTAFYLCASQREGLGGKLFFGSGTQLSVL.